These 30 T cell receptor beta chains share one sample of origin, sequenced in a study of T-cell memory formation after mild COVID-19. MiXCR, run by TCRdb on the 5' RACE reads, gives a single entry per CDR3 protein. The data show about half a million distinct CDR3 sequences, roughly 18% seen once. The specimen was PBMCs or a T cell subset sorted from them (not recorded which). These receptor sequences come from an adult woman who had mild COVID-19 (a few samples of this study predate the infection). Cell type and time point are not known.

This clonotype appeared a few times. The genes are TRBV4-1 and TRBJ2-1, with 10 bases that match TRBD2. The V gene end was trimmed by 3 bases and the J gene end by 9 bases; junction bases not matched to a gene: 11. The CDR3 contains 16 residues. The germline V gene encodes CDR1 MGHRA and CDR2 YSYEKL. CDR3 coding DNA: TGCGCCAGCAGCCAGGATGTAGTAGCGGGAGGCGGTGAGCAGTTCTTC. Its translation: CASSQDVVAGGGEQFF.

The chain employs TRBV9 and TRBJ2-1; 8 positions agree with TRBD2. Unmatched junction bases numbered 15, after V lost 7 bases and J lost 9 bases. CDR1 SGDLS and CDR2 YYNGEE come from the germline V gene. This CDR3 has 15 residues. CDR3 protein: CASGKGPSGSFEQFF. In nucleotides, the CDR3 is TGTGCCAGCGGGAAGGGGCCTAGCGGGTCCTTTGAGCAGTTCTTC. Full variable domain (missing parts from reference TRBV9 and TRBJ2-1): DSGVTQTPKHLITATGQRVTLRCSPRSGDLSVYWYQQSLDQGLQFLIQYYNGEERAKGNILERFSAQQFPDLHSELNLSSLELGDSALYFCASGKGPSGSFEQFFGPGTRLTVL.

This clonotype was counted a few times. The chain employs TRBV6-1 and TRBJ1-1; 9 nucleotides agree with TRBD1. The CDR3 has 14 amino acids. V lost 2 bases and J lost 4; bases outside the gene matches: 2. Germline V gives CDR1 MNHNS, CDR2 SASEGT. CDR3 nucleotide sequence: TGTGCCAGCAGTGAACGACAGGGGGGCACTGAAGCTTTCTTT. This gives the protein CASSERQGGTEAFF.

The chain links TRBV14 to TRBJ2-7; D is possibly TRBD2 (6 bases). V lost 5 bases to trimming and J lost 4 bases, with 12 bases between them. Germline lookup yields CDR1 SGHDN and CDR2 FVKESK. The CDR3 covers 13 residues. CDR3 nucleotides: TGTGCCAGCAGCAGAAGGCGGGATTACGAGCAGTACTTC. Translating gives CASSRRRDYEQYF.

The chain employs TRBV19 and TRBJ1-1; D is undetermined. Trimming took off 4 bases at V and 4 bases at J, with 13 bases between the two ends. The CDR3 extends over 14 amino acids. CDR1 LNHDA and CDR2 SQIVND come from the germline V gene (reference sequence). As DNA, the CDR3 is TGTGCCAGTAGTACGAGGGAGGGTTCCACTGAAGCTTTCTTT. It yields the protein CASSTREGSTEAFF.

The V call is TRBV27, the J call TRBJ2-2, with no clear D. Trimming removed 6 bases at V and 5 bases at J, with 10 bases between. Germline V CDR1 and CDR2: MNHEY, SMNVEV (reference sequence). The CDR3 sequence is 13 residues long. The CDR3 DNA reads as TGTGCCAGCAGGCACCTGGGGACCGGGGAGCTGTTTTTT. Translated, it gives CASRHLGTGELFF.

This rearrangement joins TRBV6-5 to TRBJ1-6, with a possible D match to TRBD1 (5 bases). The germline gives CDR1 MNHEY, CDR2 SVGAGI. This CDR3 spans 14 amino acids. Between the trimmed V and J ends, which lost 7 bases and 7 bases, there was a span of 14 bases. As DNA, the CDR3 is TGTGCCAGCACAGGGTGGCCCTGGAATTCACCCCTCCACTTT. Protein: CASTGWPWNSPLHF.

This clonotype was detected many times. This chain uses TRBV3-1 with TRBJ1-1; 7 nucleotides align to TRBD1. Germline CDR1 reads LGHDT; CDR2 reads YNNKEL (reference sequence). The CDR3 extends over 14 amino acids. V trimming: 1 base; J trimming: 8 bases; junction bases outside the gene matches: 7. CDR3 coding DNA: TGTGCCAGCAGCCAAGCTCCACAGGGGAGGGAAGCTTTCTTT. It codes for CASSQAPQGREAFF.

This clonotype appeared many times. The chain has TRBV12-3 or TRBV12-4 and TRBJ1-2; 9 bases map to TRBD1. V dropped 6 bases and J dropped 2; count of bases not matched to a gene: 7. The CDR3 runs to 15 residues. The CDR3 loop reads CASSPGQGGNYGYTF. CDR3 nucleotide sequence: TGTGCCAGCAGCCCGGGACAGGGAGGAAACTATGGCTACACCTTC.

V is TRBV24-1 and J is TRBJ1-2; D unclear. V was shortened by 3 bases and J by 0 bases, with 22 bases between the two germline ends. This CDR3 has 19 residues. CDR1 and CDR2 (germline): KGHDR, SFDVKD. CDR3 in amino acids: CATSDPLGYPVFPNYGYTF. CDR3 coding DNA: TGTGCCACCAGTGATCCTCTTGGGTATCCCGTATTCCCTAACTATGGCTACACCTTC.

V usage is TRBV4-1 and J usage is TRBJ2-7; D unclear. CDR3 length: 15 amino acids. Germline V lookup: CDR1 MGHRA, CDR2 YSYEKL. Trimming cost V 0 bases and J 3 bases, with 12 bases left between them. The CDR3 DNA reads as TGCGCCAGCAGCCAAGAAGGTCCCAGCCACTACGAGCAGTACTTC. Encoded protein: CASSQEGPSHYEQYF.

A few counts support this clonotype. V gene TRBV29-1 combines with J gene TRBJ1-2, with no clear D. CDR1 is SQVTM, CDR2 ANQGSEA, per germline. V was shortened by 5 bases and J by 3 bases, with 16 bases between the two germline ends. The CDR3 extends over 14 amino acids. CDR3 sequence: CSVPGPLFDYGYTF. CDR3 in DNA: TGCAGCGTTCCGGGCCCCCTTTTCGACTATGGCTACACCTTC.

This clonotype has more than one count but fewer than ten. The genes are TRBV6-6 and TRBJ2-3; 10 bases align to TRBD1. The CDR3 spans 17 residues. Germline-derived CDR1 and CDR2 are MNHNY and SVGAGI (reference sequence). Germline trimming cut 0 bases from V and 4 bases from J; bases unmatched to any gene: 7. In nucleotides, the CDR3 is TGTGCCAGCAGTTACTCGGCCGGGACAGGGGAGTCAGATACGCAGTATTTT. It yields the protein CASSYSAGTGESDTQYF.

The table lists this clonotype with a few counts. The CDR3 spells CASSRPRRFMASGNTIYF. CDR3 DNA sequence: TGTGCCAGCAGTCGCCCACGGAGATTCATGGCTTCTGGAAACACCATATATTTT. This sequence joins TRBV6-2 or TRBV6-3 and TRBJ1-3, with D hard to call. CDR1 MNHEY and CDR2 SVGEGT come from the germline V gene. The V end lost 5 bases, the J end lost 1 base, and 21 bases lay between the germline ends. This CDR3 region has 18 residues.

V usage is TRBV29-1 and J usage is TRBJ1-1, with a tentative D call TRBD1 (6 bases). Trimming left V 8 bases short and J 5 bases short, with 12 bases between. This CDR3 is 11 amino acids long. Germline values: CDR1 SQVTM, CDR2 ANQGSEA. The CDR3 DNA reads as TGCAGCACCACCAGGGGAACTGAAGCTTTCTTT. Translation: CSTTRGTEAFF.

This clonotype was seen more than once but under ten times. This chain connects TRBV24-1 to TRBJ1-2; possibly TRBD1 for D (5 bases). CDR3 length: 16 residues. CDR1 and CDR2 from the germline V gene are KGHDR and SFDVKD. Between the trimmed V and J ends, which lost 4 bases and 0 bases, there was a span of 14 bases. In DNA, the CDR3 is TGTGCCACCAGTGACTTCCAGGGAGTGACTAACTATGGCTACACCTTC. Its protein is CATSDFQGVTNYGYTF.

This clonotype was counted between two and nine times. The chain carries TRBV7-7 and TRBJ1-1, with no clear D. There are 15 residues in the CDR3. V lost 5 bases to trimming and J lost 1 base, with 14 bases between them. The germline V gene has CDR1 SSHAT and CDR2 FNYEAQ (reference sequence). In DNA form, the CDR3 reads TGTGCCAGCAGCCCACCACCGCCCAAGAACACTGAAGCTTTCTTT. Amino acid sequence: CASSPPPPKNTEAFF.

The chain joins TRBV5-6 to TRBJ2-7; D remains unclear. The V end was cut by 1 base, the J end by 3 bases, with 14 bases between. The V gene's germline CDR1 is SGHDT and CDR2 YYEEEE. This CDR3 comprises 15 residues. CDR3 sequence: CASSLSFQWDYEQYF. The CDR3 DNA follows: TGTGCCAGCAGCTTGTCTTTTCAGTGGGACTACGAGCAGTACTTC.

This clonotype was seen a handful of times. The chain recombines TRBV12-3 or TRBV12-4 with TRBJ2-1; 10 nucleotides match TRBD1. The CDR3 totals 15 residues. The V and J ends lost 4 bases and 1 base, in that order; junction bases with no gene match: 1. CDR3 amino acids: CASSWGQGSYNEQFF. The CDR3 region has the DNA TGTGCCAGCAGTTGGGGACAGGGGTCCTACAATGAGCAGTTCTTC.

The CDR3 DNA sequence: TGCGCCAGCAGCCAAGGTCCGGTCGGGCTGAACACTGAAGCTTTCTTT. Translating gives CASSQGPVGLNTEAFF. The V gene is TRBV4-1, the J gene TRBJ1-1; no clear D gene. Germline loops: CDR1 MGHRA, CDR2 YSYEKL. The CDR3 length is 16 residues. The V end was cut by 1 base, the J end by 0 bases, with 12 bases between.

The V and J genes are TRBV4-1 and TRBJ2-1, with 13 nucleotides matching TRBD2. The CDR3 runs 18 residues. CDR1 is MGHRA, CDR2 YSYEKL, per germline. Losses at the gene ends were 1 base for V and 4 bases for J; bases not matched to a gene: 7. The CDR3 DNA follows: TGCGCCAGCAGCCAAGGACTAGCGGGAGGCAGACATTACAATGAGCAGTTCTTC. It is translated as CASSQGLAGGRHYNEQFF.

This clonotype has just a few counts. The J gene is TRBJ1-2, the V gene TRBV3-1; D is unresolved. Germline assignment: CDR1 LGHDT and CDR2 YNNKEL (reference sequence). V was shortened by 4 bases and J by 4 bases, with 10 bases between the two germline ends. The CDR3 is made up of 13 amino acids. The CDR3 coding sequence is TGTGCCAGCAGCCCAGACATGGCCTATGGCTACACCTTC. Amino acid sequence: CASSPDMAYGYTF.

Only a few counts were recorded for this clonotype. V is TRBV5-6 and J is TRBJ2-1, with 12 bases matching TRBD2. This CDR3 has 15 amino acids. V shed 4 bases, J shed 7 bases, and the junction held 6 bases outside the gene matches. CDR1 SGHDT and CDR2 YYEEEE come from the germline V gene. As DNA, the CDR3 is TGTGCCAGCAGCGCGCCGGGACTAGCGGGTAATGAGCAGTTCTTC. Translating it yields CASSAPGLAGNEQFF.

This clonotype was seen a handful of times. CDR3 residues: CASRPGTNTEAFF. The CDR3 DNA reads as TGTGCCAGCAGGCCGGGGACGAACACTGAAGCTTTCTTT. The chain links TRBV6-1 to TRBJ1-1, with D possibly being TRBD1 (5 bases). Between the trimmed V and J ends, which lost 6 bases and 1 base, there was a span of 9 bases. In germline, CDR1 is MNHNS, CDR2 SASEGT. The CDR3 sequence is 13 residues long.

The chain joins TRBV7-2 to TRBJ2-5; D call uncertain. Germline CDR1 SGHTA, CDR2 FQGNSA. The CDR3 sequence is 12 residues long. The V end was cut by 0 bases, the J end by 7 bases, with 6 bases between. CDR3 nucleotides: TGTGCCAGCAGCTTAGCCCCAGGGACCCAGTACTTC. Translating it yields CASSLAPGTQYF.

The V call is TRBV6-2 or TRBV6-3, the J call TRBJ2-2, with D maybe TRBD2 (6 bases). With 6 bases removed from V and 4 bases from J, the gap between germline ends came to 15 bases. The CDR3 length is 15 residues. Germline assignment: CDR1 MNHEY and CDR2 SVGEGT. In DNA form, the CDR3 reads TGTGCCAGCAGCTATCTAAGCGGGCCCACCGGGGAGCTGTTTTTT. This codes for CASSYLSGPTGELFF.

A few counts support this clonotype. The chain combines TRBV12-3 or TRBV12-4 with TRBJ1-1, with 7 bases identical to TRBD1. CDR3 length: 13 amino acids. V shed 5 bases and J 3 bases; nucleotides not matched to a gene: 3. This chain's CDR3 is CASSAQGYTEAFF. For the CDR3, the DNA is TGTGCCAGCAGTGCACAGGGGTACACTGAAGCTTTCTTT.

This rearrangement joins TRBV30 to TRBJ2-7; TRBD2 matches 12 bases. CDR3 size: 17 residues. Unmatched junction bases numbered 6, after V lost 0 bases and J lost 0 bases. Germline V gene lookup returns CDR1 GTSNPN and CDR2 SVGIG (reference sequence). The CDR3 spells CAWSVRRLAGVSYEQYF. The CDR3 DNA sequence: TGTGCCTGGAGTGTACGCAGACTAGCGGGGGTCTCCTACGAGCAGTACTTC.

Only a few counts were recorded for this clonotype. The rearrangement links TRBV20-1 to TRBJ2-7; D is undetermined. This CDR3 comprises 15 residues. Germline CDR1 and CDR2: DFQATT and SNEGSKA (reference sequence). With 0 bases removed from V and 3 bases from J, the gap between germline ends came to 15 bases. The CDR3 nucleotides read TGCAGTGCTAGAGATAGGTATGGCAGGCGCTACGAGCAGTACTTC. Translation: CSARDRYGRRYEQYF.

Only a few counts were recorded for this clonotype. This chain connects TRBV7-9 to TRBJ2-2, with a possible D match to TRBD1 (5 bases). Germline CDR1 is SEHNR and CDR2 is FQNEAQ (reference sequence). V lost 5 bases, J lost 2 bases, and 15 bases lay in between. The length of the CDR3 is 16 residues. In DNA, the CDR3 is TGTGCCAGCAGCCCCCCCGGCAGGGTAAACACCGGGGAGCTGTTTTTT. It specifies CASSPPGRVNTGELFF. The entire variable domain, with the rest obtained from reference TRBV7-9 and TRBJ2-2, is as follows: DTGVSQNPRHKITKRGQNVTFRCDPISEHNRLYWYRQTLGQGPEFLTYFQNEAQLEKSRLLSDRFSAERPKGSFSTLEIQRTEQGDSAMYLCASSPPGRVNTGELFFGEGSRLTVL.